The present T cell receptor (beta chain) was sequenced within a study of tumor-infiltrating lymphocytes in primary liver carcinoma. Regarding this clonotype: Since no conserved phenylalanine or tryptophan closes the CDR3, a read error is the likely cause.

TCR beta cDNA was prepared out of 500 ng total RNA by means of a constant-region primer. For TCR beta, libraries were produced by three nested multiplex PCR rounds using slightly modified ARM-PCR. MiXCR, run by TCRdb on the multiplex PCR reads, gives a single entry per CDR3 protein. The sample lists 110,000 or so distinct CDR3 sequences, around 80% occurring once. Starting material for RNA and DNA co-extraction consisted of about 19-32 mg of unsorted bulk tissue. The sequence came from a man aged 40-50 years with primary liver carcinoma and hepatitis B virus infection. Sequencing used liver tumor tissue from sampling region 3. Subset indicated: tumor region T3, left-lateral pole.

CDR3 bases: TGTGTCAGCACACGGTCGGGGAACACTGAAGCTTTCATT. Translation gives CVSTRSGNTEAFI. The chain employs TRBV11-2 and TRBJ1-1; D ambiguous. Germline CDR1 is SGHAT and CDR2 is FQNNGV. CDR3 length: 13 residues.